The table lists the clone carrying this T cell receptor (beta chain) with a few counts. Between the trimmed V and J ends, which lost 6 bases and 7 bases, there was a span of 19 bases. The CDR3 has 15 amino acids. TCRdb re-derived calls from the RT-PCR reads in MiXCR, one entry per CDR3 protein. The sample includes hundreds of thousands of distinct CDR3 sequences, approximately 11% of them seen just once. This sample was taken from a study of response to subunit inactivated influenza vaccine. The sample was also linked to a second study, of T cells expressing NK-cell markers. That report adds: It was by 5'RACE template switching with UMIs that TCR beta cDNA was made. Repertoires of TCR beta were obtained from T cells sorted as CD3+CD56+NKG2C+, CD3+CD56+NKG2C- and CD3+CD56-NKG2C+. The dominant NKG2C+ clonotypes represented about 1.0-8% of CD8+ T cells in five or six donors. In several donors, dominant clonotypes made up roughly 28.3-65% of CD3+CD56-NKG2C+ cells.

This TCR derives from a man over 45 who received an inactivated influenza vaccine. This chain connects TRBV12-3 or TRBV12-4 to TRBJ2-1, with D possibly called TRBD1 or TRBD2 (5 bases each). The sample in question was PBMCs from blood, obtained on the day of vaccination. For the CDR3, the DNA is TGTGCCAGCAGCCCTGGGACGGTCCCTGGGAATGAGCAGTTCTTC. Protein: CASSPGTVPGNEQFF.